The 9 T cell receptor beta chains below come from one sample, sequenced in a study of chemoradiotherapy in HPV16-positive cancers. Sequencing was performed with immunoSEQ multiplex PCR; in TCRdb, only in-frame clones are kept and a portion is missing. The sample holds around 40,000 clones, roughly 77% seen once. Sequenced material: blood, taken from a patient who underwent chemoradiotherapy. All receptors come from a human donor with HPV-associated anogenital cancer.

The chain employs TRBV12-2 and TRBJ1-6; the tabulated D call, TRBD1, remains unverified against the DNA. TRBV12-2 is reported as a pseudogene. The CDR3 is made up of 14 amino acids. Written as DNA, the CDR3 is TGTGCAAGTCGCTCGGGACAAACCAATTCACCCCTCCACTTT. As protein: CASRSGQTNSPLHF.

The V call is TRBV30, the J call TRBJ1-6; TRBD1 matches 8 bases. After removal of 2 bases from V and 9 bases from J, the junction contained 3 bases not matched to a gene. CDR3 length equals 13 residues. Germline CDR1 is GTSNPN and CDR2 is SVGIG (reference sequence). DNA of the CDR3: TGTGCCTGGAGTCGGGGACAGGCTTCACCCCTCCACTTT. This codes for CAWSRGQASPLHF.

The chain uses TRBV13 and TRBJ1-1, with D possibly being TRBD1 (5 bases). Germline CDR1 PRHDT, CDR2 FYEKMQ (reference sequence). CDR3 length: 12 amino acids. Deletions cut 2 bases from V and 6 bases from J, with 7 bases between. The CDR3 here is CASSLSRAEAFF. The DNA for the CDR3 is TGTGCCAGCAGCTTATCCAGGGCTGAAGCTTTCTTT. The full variable domain, its missing parts supplied by reference TRBV13 and TRBJ1-1, is AAGVIQSPRHLIKEKRETATLKCYPIPRHDTVYWYQQGPGQDPQFLISFYEKMQSDKGSIPDRFSAQQFSDYHSELNMSSLELGDSALYFCASSLSRAEAFFGQGTRLTVV.

The chain has TRBV5-6 and TRBJ1-1; 8 positions agree with TRBD1. CDR1 is SGHDT, CDR2 YYEEEE, per germline. The junction had 5 bases not matched to a gene; V was cut back by 3 bases and J by 10 bases. The length of the CDR3 is 12 residues. CDR3 residues: CASSWGQEGAFF. The CDR3 nucleotides are TGTGCCAGCAGCTGGGGACAGGAGGGAGCTTTCTTT.

This chain uses TRBV7-6 with TRBJ2-7; no reliable D call. V lost 5 bases, J lost 2 bases, and 13 bases lay in between. Germline CDR1 reads SGHVS; CDR2 reads FNYEAQ. This CDR3 has 14 amino acids. The DNA of the CDR3 is TGTGCCAGCAGCCCATTACCAGGCCCCTACGAGCAGTACTTC. As protein: CASSPLPGPYEQYF.

The rearrangement uses TRBV19 and TRBJ2-7; either TRBD1 or TRBD2 may supply D (5 bases each). Germline V gives CDR1 LNHDA, CDR2 SQIVND (reference sequence). This CDR3 contains 12 residues. V lost 0 bases and J lost 9, with 9 bases in between. In DNA form, the CDR3 reads TGTGCCAGTAGTATAGATAGGGGACGGCAGTACTTC. Protein product: CASSIDRGRQYF.

The chain uses TRBV4-2 and TRBJ1-3; D gene ambiguous. CDR1 and CDR2 (germline): LGHNA, YNFKEQ. The CDR3 is 15 amino acids. The V end lost 1 base, the J end lost 1 base, and 8 bases lay between the germline ends. The CDR3 region has the DNA TGTGCCAGCAGCCAAGGCGTGGGGTCTGGAAACACCATATATTTT. This codes for CASSQGVGSGNTIYF.

This rearrangement joins TRBV30 to TRBJ2-3; D gene uncertain. The CDR3 extends over 12 amino acids. Germline V gene lookup returns CDR1 GTSNPN and CDR2 SVGIG (reference sequence). V gave up 3 bases and J gave up 2 bases, with 6 bases separating them. This chain's CDR3 is CAWSQDTDTQYF. DNA for the CDR3: TGTGCCTGGAGCCAGGACACAGATACGCAGTATTTT.

V and J are TRBV13 and TRBJ1-1, with D maybe TRBD1 (5 bases). With 4 bases removed from V and 5 bases from J, the gap between germline ends came to 11 bases. The CDR3 length is 13 residues. Germline V gene data show CDR1 as PRHDT and CDR2 as FYEKMQ (reference sequence). CDR3 residues: CASSWSQGTEAFF. The CDR3, as DNA: TGTGCCAGCAGCTGGAGCCAGGGAACTGAAGCTTTCTTT.